The clone carrying this TCR beta chain has ten or more counts. Its antigen is unidentified. TCRdb itself ran the 5' RACE reads through MiXCR, one entry per CDR3 protein. The data hold about 35,000 distinct CDR3 sequences, with about 5% observed a single time. The CDR3 runs 12 residues. Trimming cost V 7 bases and J 8 bases, with 12 bases left between them. Germline V gives CDR1 MNHNS, CDR2 SASEGT. These data are taken from a study of early T cells in non-severe SARS-CoV-2 infection. Looking at the study overall: Whole-blood bulk RNA, unsorted, was sequenced, and chains were unpaired.

Findings and caveats of the study: Private and CD4 specificities were missed by VDJdb matching, skewed to anti-spike CD8.

The sequenced material came from whole blood. This chain connects TRBV6-1 to TRBJ2-1; TRBD1 might be the D (5 bases). The source is an adult who was a healthcare worker with PCR-confirmed SARS-CoV-2 infection or an uninfected control (not recorded which). CDR3 coding DNA: TGTGCCAGCACCCTCCAAGGGGATGAGCAGTTCTTC. It is translated as CASTLQGDEQFF.